Below, 28 T cell receptor beta chains from the same sample are listed, as sequenced in a study of cytotoxic CD8 clonotypes in ibrutinib-treated CLL. The data were produced by immunoSEQ multiplex PCR, yet TCRdb's version contains in-frame clones alone and is incomplete. The sample gives around 310,000 clones, about 80% of which show up once; over 5.5% is in the top ten. Material: PBMCs, obtained before ibrutinib treatment. These receptors were obtained from a human donor with chronic lymphocytic leukemia.

The chain joins TRBV27 to TRBJ1-1; D uncertain. This CDR3 is 13 amino acids long. Trimming removed 6 bases from V and 4 bases from J, with 12 bases in between. CDR1 and CDR2 from the germline V gene are MNHEY and SMNVEV (reference sequence). The CDR3: CASRLTRTTEAFF. Written as DNA, the CDR3 is TGTGCCAGCAGGTTAACGAGGACCACTGAAGCTTTCTTT.

This clone was picked up one time. The rearrangement uses TRBV9 and TRBJ2-7, with TRBD2 matching over 11 bases. The CDR3 has 16 residues. CDR1 and CDR2 from the germline V gene are SGDLS and YYNGEE. Trimming cost V 3 bases and J 2 bases; bases outside gene matches: 7. CDR3 sequence (DNA): TGTGCCAGCAGCGAAAAGGGACTAGCGGAAACCTACGAGCAGTACTTC. This codes for CASSEKGLAETYEQYF. The full variable domain, its missing parts supplied by reference TRBV9 and TRBJ2-7, is DSGVTQTPKHLITATGQRVTLRCSPRSGDLSVYWYQQSLDQGLQFLIQYYNGEERAKGNILERFSAQQFPDLHSELNLSSLELGDSALYFCASSEKGLAETYEQYFGPGTRLTVT.

This clone was seen once. The chain combines TRBV4-2 with TRBJ1-5, with 8 nucleotides matching TRBD1. Germline lookup yields CDR1 LGHNA and CDR2 YNFKEQ. V shed 4 bases, J shed 4 bases, and the junction held 6 bases outside the gene matches. The CDR3 runs to 15 residues. The DNA of the CDR3 is TGTGCCAGCAGCCCCACAGGGGGAGGAAATCAGCCCCAGCATTTT. Amino acids: CASSPTGGGNQPQHF.

V gene TRBV28 combines with J gene TRBJ2-5; a weak D match, TRBD1 (8 bases). Trimming pared 7 bases from V and 5 bases from J, leaving 17 bases between. Looked up from germline, CDR1 is MDHEN and CDR2 is SYDVKM. This CDR3 spans 14 amino acids. Here the CDR3 DNA reads TGTGCCAGCAATGGACAGGGAGGGCGGGAGACCCAGTACTTC. Its protein is CASNGQGGRETQYF.

The chain employs TRBV27 and TRBJ1-5; D unresolved. V was clipped by 3 bases and J by 2 bases, with 8 bases between them. Germline-derived CDR1 and CDR2 are MNHEY and SMNVEV (reference sequence). The CDR3 runs to 14 residues. CDR3 DNA: TGTGCCAGCAGTTTTCTTTCCGGCAATCAGCCCCAGCATTTT. It specifies CASSFLSGNQPQHF.

The chain has TRBV29-1 and TRBJ2-5; the match to TRBD1 covers 9 bases. The CDR3 has 14 amino acids. Losses at the gene ends were 5 bases for V and 5 bases for J; bases not matched to a gene: 9. CDR1 is SQVTM and CDR2 is ANQGSEA in the germline V gene. CDR3 in DNA: TGCAGCGTTCAAGGTTATGACAGGGGGGAGACCCAGTACTTC. It translates to CSVQGYDRGETQYF.

This chain joins TRBV5-4 and TRBJ1-4, with D possibly matching TRBD1 (6 bases). CDR1 and CDR2 from the germline V gene are SGHNT and YYREEE (reference sequence). The length of the CDR3 is 14 residues. V was trimmed by 4 bases and J by 0 bases, leaving 7 bases between them. CDR3 sequence reads: CASSQGTTNEKLFF. The DNA of the CDR3 is TGTGCCAGCAGCCAGGGGACAACTAATGAAAAACTGTTTTTT. The full variable domain, in which reference TRBV5-4 and TRBJ1-4 provide the parts outside the CDR3, is ETGVTQSPTHLIKTRGQQVTLRCSSQSGHNTVSWYQQALGQGPQFIFQYYREEENGRGNFPPRFSGLQFPNYSSELNVNALELDDSALYLCASSQGTTNEKLFFGSGTQLSVL.

CDR3 amino acids: CAILSVAGGENEQFF. The DNA of the CDR3 is TGCGCCATCCTCAGTGTAGCGGGAGGAGAGAATGAGCAGTTCTTC. The chain combines TRBV10-2 with TRBJ2-1; 10 positions agree with TRBD2. The CDR3 consists of 15 residues. J was trimmed by 7 bases and V by 10 bases; bases with no gene match: 13. Germline loops: CDR1 WSHSY, CDR2 SAAADI.

V and J are TRBV9 and TRBJ2-1; no firm D call. The CDR3 is 14 amino acids. Trimming stripped 2 bases from V and 0 bases from J, with 6 bases between. CDR1 and CDR2 from the germline V gene are SGDLS and YYNGEE. CDR3 sequence reads: CASSVLNSYNEQFF. The CDR3, as DNA: TGTGCCAGCAGCGTGCTCAACTCCTACAATGAGCAGTTCTTC.

The chain has TRBV19 and TRBJ2-2, with 10 bases aligning to TRBD2. The germline CDR1 and CDR2 sequences are LNHDA and SQIVND (reference sequence). The CDR3 runs 18 residues. Losses at the gene ends were 6 bases for V and 7 bases for J; bases not matched to a gene: 17. CDR3: CASSPGLVLAGVIGELFF. CDR3 in DNA: TGTGCCAGTAGCCCAGGTTTGGTTCTAGCGGGAGTTATCGGGGAGCTGTTTTTT.

J is TRBJ2-1 and V is TRBV11-2; D is perhaps TRBD2 (6 bases). This CDR3 contains 16 residues. Germline CDR1 reads SGHAT; CDR2 reads FQNNGV. V dropped 1 base and J dropped 2 bases, with 12 bases sitting between them. CDR3 DNA: TGTGCCAGCAGCTTAGGTGGGGGGAAAACCTACAATGAGCAGTTCTTC. Residues: CASSLGGGKTYNEQFF.

This sequence joins TRBV5-5 and TRBJ2-3; no reliable D call. This CDR3 spans 17 amino acids. V gave up 4 bases and J gave up 2 bases, with 20 bases separating them. Germline-derived CDR1 and CDR2 are SGHKS and YYEKEE (reference sequence). CDR3 nucleotide sequence: TGTGCCAGCAGCCGGTTAAGGACGGAGAGATTCACAGATACGCAGTATTTT. Residues: CASSRLRTERFTDTQYF.

This chain connects TRBV27 to TRBJ2-3, with D unresolved. V lost 6 bases and J lost 2, with 12 bases in between. Germline assignment: CDR1 MNHEY and CDR2 SMNVEV (reference sequence). The CDR3 runs to 14 residues. The CDR3 protein is CASRTVVPTDTQYF. Written as DNA, the CDR3 is TGTGCCAGCAGGACCGTTGTACCCACAGATACGCAGTATTTT.

This clone appeared a few times. The chain carries TRBV30 and TRBJ1-4; no definite D call. The V gene's germline CDR1 is GTSNPN and CDR2 SVGIG (reference sequence). This CDR3 has 13 amino acids. Trimming cost V 5 bases and J 8 bases, with 15 bases left between them. DNA of the CDR3: TGTGCCTGGGGCGGGTCGCTCGGAGAAAAACTGTTTTTT. As protein: CAWGGSLGEKLFF.

The chain employs TRBV2 and TRBJ2-5; D is ambiguous. V gave up 2 bases and J gave up 1 base, with 17 bases separating them. From germline, CDR1 is SNHLY and CDR2 FYNNEI. This CDR3 region has 17 residues. The CDR3 sequence: CASSEWTARDLQETQYF. CDR3 coding DNA: TGTGCCAGCAGTGAATGGACGGCCCGAGACCTCCAAGAGACCCAGTACTTC.

This clone was counted a single time. V is TRBV30 and J is TRBJ2-1; D possibly corresponds to TRBD1 (7 bases). The CDR3 length is 17 residues. Germline assignment: CDR1 GTSNPN and CDR2 SVGIG (reference sequence). V lost 0 bases and J 9 bases, leaving 24 bases between the germline ends. CDR3 sequence: CAWSVRGRWGKGAEQFF. The CDR3 nucleotides read TGTGCCTGGAGTGTAAGAGGGAGGTGGGGGAAGGGGGCTGAGCAGTTCTTC.

This chain links TRBV18 with TRBJ2-7; 12 bases line up with TRBD2. The germline CDR1 and CDR2 sequences are KGHSH and LQKENI. Trimming removed 3 bases from V and 2 bases from J; junction bases left unmatched: 2. The length of the CDR3 is 15 residues. The CDR3 protein is CASSPTSGSPYEQYF. As DNA, the CDR3 is TGTGCCAGCTCACCGACTAGCGGGAGTCCCTACGAGCAGTACTTC.

Written as DNA, the CDR3 is TGTGCCAGCAGTTTGGCCGGGGGAGATACGCAGTATTTT. Translated, it gives CASSLAGGDTQYF. The genes are TRBV27 and TRBJ2-3, with D perhaps TRBD2 (6 bases). V was cut by 3 bases and J by 5 bases, with 9 bases left in between. Germline values: CDR1 MNHEY, CDR2 SMNVEV (reference sequence). This CDR3 has 13 residues.

The chain recombines TRBV5-5 with TRBJ2-5, with 7 positions matching TRBD1. The J segment lost 7 bases and the V segment lost 0 bases, leaving 6 bases of the junction unmatched. The germline V gene encodes CDR1 SGHKS and CDR2 YYEKEE (reference sequence). The CDR3 is made up of 14 amino acids. The CDR3 nucleotides read TGTGCCAGCAGCTTGGGACAGGGCGAAGGGACCCAGTACTTC. It encodes CASSLGQGEGTQYF. Using reference TRBV5-5 and TRBJ2-5 for the parts outside the CDR3, the full variable domain is DAGVTQSPTHLIKTRGQQVTLRCSPISGHKSVSWYQQVLGQGPQFIFQYYEKEERGRGNFPDRFSARQFPNYSSELNVNALLLGDSALYLCASSLGQGEGTQYFGPGTRLLVL.

The V gene is TRBV6-5, the J gene TRBJ2-7, with a weak D call TRBD2 (5 bases). From germline, CDR1 is MNHEY and CDR2 SVGAGI. The CDR3 loop spans 13 amino acids. Trimming removed 7 bases at V and 3 bases at J, with 13 bases between. CDR3 sequence: CASTFTGSYEQYF. CDR3 coding DNA: TGTGCCAGCACCTTTACGGGAAGCTACGAGCAGTACTTC.

This chain connects TRBV27 to TRBJ2-7, with D possibly called TRBD1 or TRBD2 (7 bases each). The CDR3 spans 13 residues. The germline gives CDR1 MNHEY, CDR2 SMNVEV (reference sequence). V was shortened by 5 bases and J by 4 bases, with 12 bases between the two germline ends. In nucleotides, the CDR3 is TGTGCCAGCAGTGACCAGGGGGGGTACGAGCAGTACTTC. It encodes CASSDQGGYEQYF.

V usage is TRBV9 and J usage is TRBJ2-2; tentative D call: TRBD1 (6 bases). V lost 4 bases and J lost 4, with 17 bases in between. CDR1 is SGDLS and CDR2 is YYNGEE in the germline V gene. The CDR3 is 16 amino acids. CDR3 bases: TGTGCCAGCAGCTCTTCCGGGACACACCCCACCGGGGAGCTGTTTTTT. It translates to CASSSSGTHPTGELFF.

This clone was found a few times. This chain links TRBV6-6 with TRBJ1-1; D remains unclear. CDR3 size: 12 residues. CDR1 is MNHNY, CDR2 SVGAGI, per germline (reference sequence). V was cut by 5 bases and J by 5 bases, with 9 bases left in between. This chain's CDR3 is CASSTVRTEAFF. In nucleotides, the CDR3 is TGTGCCAGCAGTACAGTCAGGACTGAAGCTTTCTTT.

V and J are TRBV11-3 and TRBJ2-2; D is undetermined. From germline, CDR1 is SGHNT and CDR2 YENEEA. Deletions cut 6 bases from V and 5 bases from J, with 19 bases between. The CDR3 spans 16 residues. This chain's CDR3 is CASRFGRSPSTGELFF. In nucleotides, the CDR3 is TGTGCCAGCAGATTTGGACGGAGCCCTAGTACCGGGGAGCTGTTTTTT.

The chain employs TRBV9 and TRBJ1-2; tentatively, D is TRBD1 (6 bases). V shed 3 bases and J shed 4 bases, with 16 bases lying between them. This CDR3 comprises 15 residues. Germline V lookup: CDR1 SGDLS, CDR2 YYNGEE. The CDR3 nucleotides are TGTGCCAGCAGCGCAGGGGTTGGGTTTCGCTATGGCTACACCTTC. This translates into CASSAGVGFRYGYTF. The full variable domain, in which reference TRBV9 and TRBJ1-2 provide the parts outside the CDR3, is DSGVTQTPKHLITATGQRVTLRCSPRSGDLSVYWYQQSLDQGLQFLIQYYNGEERAKGNILERFSAQQFPDLHSELNLSSLELGDSALYFCASSAGVGFRYGYTFGSGTRLTVV.

This chain links TRBV11-1 with TRBJ2-1; perhaps TRBD1 as D (6 bases). CDR1 and CDR2 from the germline V gene are SGHAT and FQDESV (reference sequence). The CDR3 sequence is 14 residues long. V was shortened by 3 bases and J by 6 bases, with 12 bases between the two germline ends. The CDR3 nucleotides are TGTGCCAGCAGCTTTTGGACAGCTACCAATGAGCAGTTCTTC. Its translation is CASSFWTATNEQFF.

V gene TRBV28 combines with J gene TRBJ1-2; 8 bases fit TRBD1. This CDR3 spans 17 amino acids. Germline V gives CDR1 MDHEN, CDR2 SYDVKM. J lost 6 bases, V lost 5 bases, and 17 bases had no gene match. CDR3 coding DNA: TGTGCCAGCAGTGGATACAGGGGGAGCGTGTGGCCCGATGGCTACACCTTC. Encoded protein: CASSGYRGSVWPDGYTF.

The V and J genes are TRBV11-2 and TRBJ2-7; the D is unclear. The V gene lost 1 base and the J gene lost 6 bases, with 13 bases spanning the gap. Germline V lookup: CDR1 SGHAT, CDR2 FQNNGV. There are 14 residues in the CDR3. CDR3 protein: CASSLAGWASEQYF. Written as DNA, the CDR3 is TGTGCCAGCAGCTTAGCTGGGTGGGCATCCGAGCAGTACTTC. Supplemented by reference TRBV11-2 and TRBJ2-7, the full variable domain reads EAGVAQSPRYKIIEKRQSVAFWCNPISGHATLYWYQQILGQGPKLLIQFQNNGVVDDSQLPKDRFSAERLKGVDSTLKIQPAKLEDSAVYLCASSLAGWASEQYFGPGTRLTVT.